This passage covers 2 T cell receptor beta chains from one sample sequenced in a study of blood T cell repertoires in COVID-19. Produced via immunoSEQ multiplex PCR; TCRdb's table is partial and in-frame only. In the table there are roughly 410,000 clones, around 91% of which are singletons. The sequenced sample consisted of peripheral blood. All receptors come from a woman aged 40 to 50 with COVID-19, enrolled during active disease.

The CDR3 reads CASSFLPGQGYEQYF. CDR3 DNA sequence: TGTGCCAGCAGCTTTTTACCGGGACAGGGTTACGAGCAGTACTTC. The V gene is TRBV7-2, the J gene TRBJ2-7; TRBD1 matches at 9 bases. This CDR3 has 15 amino acids. V trimming: 3 bases; J trimming: 4 bases; junction bases outside the gene matches: 7. Germline-derived CDR1 and CDR2 are SGHTA and FQGNSA.

The chain is built from TRBV7-2 and TRBJ1-2, with TRBD1 as a possible D gene (5 bases). This CDR3 spans 11 amino acids. Germline V lookup: CDR1 SGHTA, CDR2 FQGNSA. The ends were cut back, 5 bases at V and 6 bases at J, with 7 bases in the middle. The chain's CDR3 is CASSRRDGYTF. The CDR3 nucleotides are TGTGCCAGCAGCCGCAGGGATGGCTACACCTTC.